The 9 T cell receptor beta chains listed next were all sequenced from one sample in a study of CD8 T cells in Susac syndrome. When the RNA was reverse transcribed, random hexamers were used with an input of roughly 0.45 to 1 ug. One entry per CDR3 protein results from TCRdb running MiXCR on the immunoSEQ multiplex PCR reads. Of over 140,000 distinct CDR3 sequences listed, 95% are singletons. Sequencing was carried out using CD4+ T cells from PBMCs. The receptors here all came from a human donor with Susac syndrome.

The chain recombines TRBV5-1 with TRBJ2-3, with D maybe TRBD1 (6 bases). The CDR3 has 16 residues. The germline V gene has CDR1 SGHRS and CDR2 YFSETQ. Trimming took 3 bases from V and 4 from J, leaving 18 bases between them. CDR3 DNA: TGCGCCAGCAGCTCTCGTAGAGGGGGTGTTGCAGATACGCAGTATTTT. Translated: CASSSRRGGVADTQYF.

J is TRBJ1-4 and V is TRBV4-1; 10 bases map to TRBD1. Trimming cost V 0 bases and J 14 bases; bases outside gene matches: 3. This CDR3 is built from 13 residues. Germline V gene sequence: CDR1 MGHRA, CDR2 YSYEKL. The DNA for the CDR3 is TGCGCCAGCAGCCAAGATAGGGGACAGGGGCTGTTTTTT. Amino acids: CASSQDRGQGLFF.

This chain's CDR3 is CAWRSRPGSRGRYEQYF. The DNA of the CDR3 is TGTGCCTGGAGGTCGAGGCCGGGGAGCAGGGGCCGGTACGAGCAGTACTTC. The chain links TRBV30 to TRBJ2-7, with D tentatively TRBD1 (6 bases). The length of the CDR3 is 17 residues. Between the trimmed V and J ends, which lost 3 bases and 4 bases, there was a span of 25 bases. Germline CDR1 and CDR2: GTSNPN and SVGIG (reference sequence).

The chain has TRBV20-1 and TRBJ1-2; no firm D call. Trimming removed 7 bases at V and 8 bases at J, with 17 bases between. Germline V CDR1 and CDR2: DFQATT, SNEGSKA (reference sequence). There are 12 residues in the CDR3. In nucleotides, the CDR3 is TGCAGTGTCAGAACGCTCCCGGTAGGCTACACCTTC. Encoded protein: CSVRTLPVGYTF.

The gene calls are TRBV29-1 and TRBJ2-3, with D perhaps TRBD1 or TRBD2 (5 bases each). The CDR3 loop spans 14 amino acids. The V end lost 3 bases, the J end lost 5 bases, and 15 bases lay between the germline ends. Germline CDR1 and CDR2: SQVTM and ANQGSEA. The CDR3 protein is CSVDKGRGGDTQYF. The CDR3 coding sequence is TGCAGCGTTGACAAGGGACGGGGTGGAGATACGCAGTATTTT.

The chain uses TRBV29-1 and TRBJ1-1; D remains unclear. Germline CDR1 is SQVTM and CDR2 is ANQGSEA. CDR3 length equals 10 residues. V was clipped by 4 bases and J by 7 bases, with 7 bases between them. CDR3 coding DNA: TGCAGCGTTGTAGAGGGTGAAGCTTTCTTT. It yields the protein CSVVEGEAFF.

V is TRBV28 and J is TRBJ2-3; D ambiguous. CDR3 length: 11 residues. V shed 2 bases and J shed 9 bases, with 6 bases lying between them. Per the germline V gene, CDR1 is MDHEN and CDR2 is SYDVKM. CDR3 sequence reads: CASSLRSTQYF. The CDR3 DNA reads TGTGCCAGCAGTTTACGAAGCACGCAGTATTTT.

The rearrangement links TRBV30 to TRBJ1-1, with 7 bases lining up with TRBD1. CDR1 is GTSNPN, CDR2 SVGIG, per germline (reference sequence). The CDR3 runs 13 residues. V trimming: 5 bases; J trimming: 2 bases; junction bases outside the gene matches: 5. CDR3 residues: CAWGGQRNTEAFF. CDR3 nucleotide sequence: TGTGCCTGGGGGGGACAGAGAAACACTGAAGCTTTCTTT.

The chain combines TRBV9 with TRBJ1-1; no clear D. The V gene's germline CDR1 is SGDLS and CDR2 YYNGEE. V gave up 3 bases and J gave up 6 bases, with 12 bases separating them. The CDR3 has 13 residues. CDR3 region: CASSGGVWSEAFF. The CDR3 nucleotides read TGTGCCAGCAGCGGTGGGGTGTGGTCTGAAGCTTTCTTT. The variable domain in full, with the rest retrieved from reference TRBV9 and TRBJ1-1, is DSGVTQTPKHLITATGQRVTLRCSPRSGDLSVYWYQQSLDQGLQFLIQYYNGEERAKGNILERFSAQQFPDLHSELNLSSLELGDSALYFCASSGGVWSEAFFGQGTRLTVV.